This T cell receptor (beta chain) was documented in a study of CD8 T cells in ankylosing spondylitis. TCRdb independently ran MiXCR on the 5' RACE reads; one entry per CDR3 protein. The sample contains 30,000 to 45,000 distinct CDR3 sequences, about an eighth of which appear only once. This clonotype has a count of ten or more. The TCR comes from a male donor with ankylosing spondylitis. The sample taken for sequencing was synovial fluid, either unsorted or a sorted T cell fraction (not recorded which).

Here the CDR3 reads CASSETGALAGYTF. Here the CDR3 DNA reads TGTGCCAGCAGTGAAACGGGGGCCCTTGCGGGCTACACCTTC. The chain employs TRBV2 and TRBJ1-2; possible D gene TRBD1, 6 bases. Looked up from germline, CDR1 is SNHLY and CDR2 is FYNNEI. The ends were cut back, 2 bases at V and 8 bases at J, with 15 bases in the middle. This CDR3 contains 14 residues.